The 32 T cell receptor beta chains below come from one sample, sequenced in a study of T cells in Graves' hyperthyroidism and ophthalmopathy. Amplification of TCR beta CDR3 regions used RNA as the template. The HTBI primer set drove a first-round RT-PCR of the TCR CDR3. TCRdb re-derived calls from the multiplex PCR reads in MiXCR, one entry per CDR3 protein. The sample gives about 270,000 distinct CDR3 sequences, approximately 23% of which show up once; roughly 60% is in the top ten. Sequences were obtained from blood. These receptors were collected from a young man with Graves' ophthalmopathy.

This clonotype was seen at least ten times. Here the CDR3 DNA reads TGTGCCAGCAGCTTAGATGCAACCGGGACTAGCGGGAGAGGAAGGGACAATGAGCAGTTCTTC. Encoded protein: CASSLDATGTSGRGRDNEQFF. V gene TRBV11-2 combines with J gene TRBJ2-1; 14 bases map to TRBD2. This CDR3 is built from 21 residues. Germline CDR1 SGHAT, CDR2 FQNNGV. Trimming removed 0 bases from V and 5 bases from J; junction bases left unmatched: 15. The entire variable domain, with the rest obtained from reference TRBV11-2 and TRBJ2-1, is as follows: EAGVAQSPRYKIIEKRQSVAFWCNPISGHATLYWYQQILGQGPKLLIQFQNNGVVDDSQLPKDRFSAERLKGVDSTLKIQPAKLEDSAVYLCASSLDATGTSGRGRDNEQFFGPGTRLTVL.

The rearrangement links TRBV27 to TRBJ2-7; 10 nucleotides align to TRBD2. The CDR3 loop spans 15 amino acids. The J segment lost 4 bases and the V segment lost 5 bases, leaving 8 bases of the junction unmatched. The V gene's germline CDR1 is MNHEY and CDR2 SMNVEV (reference sequence). The DNA for the CDR3 is TGTGCCAGCAGTGCCTGGACTAGCGGAAAATACGAGCAGTACTTC. Residues: CASSAWTSGKYEQYF.

The chain uses TRBV10-3 and TRBJ2-1, with 11 bases fitting TRBD2. With 11 bases clipped from V and 1 base from J, the junction kept 4 bases outside the gene matches. Germline CDR1 ENHRY, CDR2 SYGVKD. CDR3 length: 14 amino acids. The CDR3 protein is CAPRLAGSYNEQFF. The CDR3 DNA reads TGTGCCCCCCGACTAGCGGGGTCCTACAATGAGCAGTTCTTC.

The chain is built from TRBV11-1 and TRBJ1-1; a weak D match, TRBD1 (6 bases). The CDR3 runs to 12 residues. The V and J ends lost 5 bases and 8 bases respectively, with 12 bases between them. CDR1 and CDR2 from the germline V gene are SGHAT and FQDESV (reference sequence). CDR3: CASSQGTTEAFF. The CDR3 nucleotides read TGTGCCAGCAGCCAGGGGACCACGGAAGCTTTCTTT. Supplemented by reference TRBV11-1 and TRBJ1-1, the full variable domain reads EAEVAQSPRYKITEKSQAVAFWCDPISGHATLYWYRQILGQGPELLVQFQDESVVDDSQLPKDRFSAERLKGVDSTLKIQPAELGDSAMYLCASSQGTTEAFFGQGTRLTVV.

This chain joins TRBV11-3 and TRBJ2-3; maybe TRBD2 (6 bases). The CDR3 is 15 residues long. In germline, CDR1 is SGHNT, CDR2 YENEEA. Trimming took off 7 bases at V and 3 bases at J, with 17 bases between the two ends. The CDR3 reads CASNRGLAMTDTQYF. DNA for the CDR3: TGTGCCAGCAACCGTGGGCTAGCGATGACAGATACGCAGTATTTT.

This clonotype was seen a few times. The rearrangement links TRBV10-3 to TRBJ1-1; no clear D. The germline V gene encodes CDR1 ENHRY and CDR2 SYGVKD. The CDR3 is 15 amino acids. V lost 0 bases and J 4 bases, leaving 12 bases between the germline ends. The CDR3 loop is CAISESSGGITEAFF. The CDR3 DNA is TGTGCCATCAGTGAGTCGAGCGGAGGAATCACTGAAGCTTTCTTT.

The V call is TRBV10-1, the J call TRBJ2-7; 7 bases are shared with TRBD1. In germline, CDR1 is WNHNN, CDR2 SYGVQD (reference sequence). The CDR3 sequence is 18 residues long. J gave up 0 bases and V 7 bases, and 18 bases lay outside the gene matches. CDR3 protein: CASKQGLTGESSSYEQYF. CDR3 in DNA: TGCGCCAGCAAGCAGGGTTTAACAGGGGAAAGTAGCTCCTACGAGCAGTACTTC.

V usage is TRBV5-1 and J usage is TRBJ2-7, with 11 positions matching TRBD1. Germline CDR1 is SGHRS and CDR2 is YFSETQ. This CDR3 contains 17 residues. The junction had 12 bases not matched to a gene; V was cut back by 0 bases and J by 7 bases. The CDR3 region is CASSLAGTGGLAGEQYF. CDR3 in DNA: TGCGCCAGCAGCTTGGCGGGGACAGGGGGACTGGCGGGGGAGCAGTACTTC.

This clonotype has just a few counts. The genes are TRBV6-1 and TRBJ1-6; 9 nucleotides align to TRBD1. The J segment lost 3 bases and the V segment lost 6 bases, leaving 9 bases of the junction unmatched. This CDR3 contains 17 residues. Germline CDR1 and CDR2: MNHNS and SASEGT. The CDR3 loop is CASRKDRDRDYNSPLHF. DNA for the CDR3: TGTGCCAGCAGAAAAGACCGGGACAGGGACTATAATTCACCCCTCCACTTT.

As to this clonotype: A clone one base away is much larger, so this may be a read error. V usage is TRBV18 and J usage is TRBJ1-2; no clear D gene. From germline, CDR1 is KGHSH and CDR2 LQKENI. The germline V and J ends were trimmed by 3 bases and 3 bases, with 11 bases remaining between them. The CDR3 has 14 residues. As DNA, the CDR3 is TGTGCCAGCTCACCTGTGAACGGCGACTATGGCTACACCTTC. Translating gives CASSPVNGDYGYTF.

This clonotype was counted many times. The chain joins TRBV12-3 or TRBV12-4 to TRBJ1-1, with a possible D match to TRBD1 (6 bases). Trimming removed 6 bases from V and 2 bases from J, with 13 bases in between. The CDR3 totals 14 residues. The CDR3 is CASRSTGSNTEAFF. The CDR3 nucleotides are TGTGCCAGCAGATCGACAGGATCTAACACTGAAGCTTTCTTT.

This clonotype was observed at least ten times. The CDR3 loop reads CASSLGAQRKETQYF. The CDR3 bases are TGTGCCAGCAGCCTTGGGGCTCAACGAAAAGAGACCCAGTACTTC. This chain connects TRBV11-3 to TRBJ2-5; tentative D call: TRBD1 (5 bases). Germline V gene sequence: CDR1 SGHNT, CDR2 YENEEA. The CDR3 is made up of 15 amino acids. Between the trimmed V and J ends, which lost 5 bases and 3 bases, there was a span of 16 bases.

This clonotype was detected many times. V and J are TRBV28 and TRBJ2-7; D remains ambiguous. CDR3 length: 15 amino acids. Trimming stripped 6 bases from V and 0 bases from J, with 15 bases between. Germline values: CDR1 MDHEN, CDR2 SYDVKM. This chain's CDR3 is CASRYQADPSYEQYF. CDR3 coding DNA: TGTGCCAGCAGGTATCAAGCAGACCCCTCCTACGAGCAGTACTTC.

This clonotype was counted a few times. V gene TRBV6-1 combines with J gene TRBJ1-6, with D hard to call. Trimming shortened V by 7 bases and J by 0 bases, and 10 bases separated the two germline ends. CDR1 and CDR2 from the germline V gene are MNHNS and SASEGT. This CDR3 is built from 15 residues. The CDR3 bases are TGTGCCAGCAAAGACGGGAGCTCCTATAATTCACCCCTCCACTTT. This codes for CASKDGSSYNSPLHF.

The table lists this clonotype with many counts. This rearrangement joins TRBV12-3 or TRBV12-4 to TRBJ2-2, with TRBD1 matching over 7 bases. V shed 6 bases and J 10 bases; nucleotides not matched to a gene: 11. The CDR3 contains 14 residues. The DNA for the CDR3 is TGTGCCAGCAGGAGGACAGGCCTAAACGTGGAGCTGTTTTTT. This sequence encodes CASRRTGLNVELFF.

The chain is built from TRBV30 and TRBJ1-5; 8 nucleotides line up with TRBD1. With V trimmed by 2 bases and J by 0 bases, 9 bases remained unmatched. The CDR3 totals 17 residues. CDR1 and CDR2 (germline): GTSNPN, SVGIG (reference sequence). This CDR3 reads CAWSLVGQGISNQPQHF. CDR3 sequence (DNA): TGTGCCTGGAGTTTGGTTGGACAGGGAATTAGCAATCAGCCCCAGCATTTT.

The chain uses TRBV20-1 and TRBJ2-1, with 8 bases lining up with TRBD2. The CDR3 loop spans 15 amino acids. Germline CDR1 DFQATT, CDR2 SNEGSKA (reference sequence). The V and J ends lost 0 bases and 5 bases, in that order; junction bases with no gene match: 6. The CDR3 here is CSARDPSGSHNEQFF. CDR3 DNA: TGCAGTGCTAGAGATCCGAGCGGGAGTCACAATGAGCAGTTCTTC.

In this sample, this clonotype turned up a few times. The rearrangement uses TRBV6-1 and TRBJ1-2, with 8 bases aligning to TRBD1. The junction had 10 bases not matched to a gene; V was cut back by 6 bases and J by 4 bases. Germline values: CDR1 MNHNS, CDR2 SASEGT. The CDR3 sequence is 15 residues long. The CDR3 nucleotides read TGTGCCAGCAGGAACTCCCTGGACAGGGCCTATGGCTACACCTTC. As protein: CASRNSLDRAYGYTF.

The chain employs TRBV19 and TRBJ2-2; 9 nucleotides align to TRBD2. From germline, CDR1 is LNHDA and CDR2 SQIVND (reference sequence). The ends lost 5 bases at V and 8 bases at J; junction bases unmatched: 12. The CDR3 has 16 residues. CDR3 loop: CASSPLEAGGTGELFF. As DNA, the CDR3 is TGTGCCAGTAGTCCCCTCGAAGCGGGAGGTACAGGGGAGCTGTTTTTT.

The chain uses TRBV20-1 and TRBJ2-5; 9 bases match TRBD1. CDR3 length: 14 amino acids. V gave up 7 bases and J gave up 7 bases; unmatched junction bases: 13. Germline CDR1 DFQATT, CDR2 SNEGSKA (reference sequence). CDR3 residues: CSGGRDRGRVTQYF. For the CDR3, the DNA is TGCAGTGGGGGCCGAGACAGGGGGAGGGTGACCCAGTACTTC.

This clonotype was counted only a few times. The rearrangement links TRBV20-1 to TRBJ2-5, with D possibly called TRBD1 or TRBD2 (5 bases each). Germline values: CDR1 DFQATT, CDR2 SNEGSKA (reference sequence). The CDR3 is 15 residues long. V was pared by 3 bases and J by 2 bases, with 16 bases between. The DNA of the CDR3 is TGCAGTGCTAGTTATCGGGGACGGACACAAGAGACCCAGTACTTC. Residues: CSASYRGRTQETQYF.

This clonotype appeared a few times. The chain is built from TRBV5-5 and TRBJ2-7; D is unclear. CDR1 SGHKS and CDR2 YYEKEE come from the germline V gene (reference sequence). Trimming pared 2 bases from V and 2 bases from J, leaving 8 bases between. CDR3 length equals 13 residues. CDR3 in amino acids: CASSFRRAYEQYF. The CDR3 bases are TGTGCCAGCAGCTTCAGAAGAGCCTACGAGCAGTACTTC.

The genes are TRBV28 and TRBJ2-5; D not resolved. V gave up 5 bases and J gave up 4 bases, with 14 bases separating them. Germline values: CDR1 MDHEN, CDR2 SYDVKM. CDR3 length: 14 amino acids. CDR3 DNA sequence: TGTGCCAGCAGTCTACAAGTACCAAGAGAGACCCAGTACTTC. It encodes CASSLQVPRETQYF. The entire variable domain, with the rest obtained from reference TRBV28 and TRBJ2-5, is as follows: DVKVTQSSRYLVKRTGEKVFLECVQDMDHENMFWYRQDPGLGLRLIYFSYDVKMKEKGDIPEGYSVSREKKERFSLILESASTNQTSMYLCASSLQVPRETQYFGPGTRLLVL.

This clonotype was observed a few times. The genes are TRBV6-1 and TRBJ2-6; 14 bases are shared with TRBD2. Germline V gene sequence: CDR1 MNHNS, CDR2 SASEGT. J was trimmed by 4 bases and V by 5 bases; bases with no gene match: 10. This CDR3 region has 19 residues. Here the CDR3 DNA reads TGTGCCAGCAGTTCAAGGACTAGCGGGAGGAGTCTAGGGGCCAACGTCCTGACTTTC. This sequence encodes CASSSRTSGRSLGANVLTF.

The chain joins TRBV15 to TRBJ2-1; no clear D gene. Trimming left V 0 bases short and J 4 bases short, with 10 bases between. The germline V gene has CDR1 LNHNV and CDR2 YYDKDF (reference sequence). CDR3 length equals 15 residues. The CDR3 sequence is CATSRDLTGYNEQFF. DNA for the CDR3: TGTGCCACCAGCAGAGACCTGACTGGATACAATGAGCAGTTCTTC.

There are a few counts of this clonotype. The chain couples TRBV5-1 to TRBJ1-2; 7 bases fit TRBD1. The CDR3 has 12 amino acids. Germline V lookup: CDR1 SGHRS, CDR2 YFSETQ. The V and J ends lost 5 bases and 4 bases, in that order; junction bases with no gene match: 2. The CDR3 spells CASREGAYGYTF. The CDR3 region has the DNA TGCGCCAGCAGGGAGGGGGCCTATGGCTACACCTTC.

This clonotype was recorded a few times. V usage is TRBV4-1 and J usage is TRBJ1-1; D uncertain. Germline V gene sequence: CDR1 MGHRA, CDR2 YSYEKL. The CDR3 totals 12 residues. The germline V and J ends were trimmed by 3 bases and 4 bases, with 6 bases remaining between them. DNA of the CDR3: TGCGCCAGCAGCCATAGAGGCACTGAAGCTTTCTTT. It is translated as CASSHRGTEAFF.

This clonotype is a singleton in its sample. V is TRBV6-1 and J is TRBJ2-2; D gene ambiguous. CDR1 MNHNS and CDR2 SASEGT come from the germline V gene. This CDR3 contains 14 residues. V was cut by 9 bases and J by 2 bases, with 13 bases left in between. As DNA, the CDR3 is TGTGCCAGTTCGGCAGCCAGCAACACCGGGGAGCTGTTTTTT. Protein: CASSAASNTGELFF.

This clonotype was seen a few times. V usage is TRBV20-1 and J usage is TRBJ2-7; 7 bases line up with TRBD2. V lost 3 bases and J lost 2; bases outside the gene matches: 7. Germline V gene data show CDR1 as DFQATT and CDR2 as SNEGSKA (reference sequence). CDR3 length equals 14 residues. The CDR3: CSARGPAGTYEQYF. The CDR3 region has the DNA TGCAGTGCTAGGGGCCCAGCGGGAACCTACGAGCAGTACTTC.

This clonotype was counted a few times. The chain couples TRBV14 to TRBJ2-5, with 11 nucleotides matching TRBD1. Germline V gene lookup returns CDR1 SGHDN and CDR2 FVKESK. This CDR3 spans 17 amino acids. Trimming took 1 base from V and 5 from J; bases not matched to a gene: 9. The CDR3: CASSQGRGQGATETQYF. The CDR3 DNA is TGTGCCAGCAGCCAAGGGAGAGGACAGGGGGCGACGGAGACCCAGTACTTC.

This clonotype was detected a few times. The rearrangement joins TRBV6-1 to TRBJ2-7; TRBD1 aligns across 8 bases. Germline CDR1 reads MNHNS; CDR2 reads SASEGT. The CDR3 runs to 15 residues. V lost 6 bases and J lost 6; bases outside the gene matches: 13. The CDR3 region is CASSLPGRGRSEQYF. CDR3 bases: TGTGCCAGCAGCCTCCCCGGCAGGGGGCGAAGCGAGCAGTACTTC.

This clonotype was observed a few times. This sequence joins TRBV6-1 and TRBJ1-2; 7 nucleotides line up with TRBD1. The V gene's germline CDR1 is MNHNS and CDR2 SASEGT. The J segment lost 0 bases and the V segment lost 7 bases, leaving 5 bases of the junction unmatched. This CDR3 is built from 14 residues. CDR3 region: CASTIGGPNYGYTF. CDR3 DNA sequence: TGTGCCAGCACCATAGGGGGCCCTAACTATGGCTACACCTTC.